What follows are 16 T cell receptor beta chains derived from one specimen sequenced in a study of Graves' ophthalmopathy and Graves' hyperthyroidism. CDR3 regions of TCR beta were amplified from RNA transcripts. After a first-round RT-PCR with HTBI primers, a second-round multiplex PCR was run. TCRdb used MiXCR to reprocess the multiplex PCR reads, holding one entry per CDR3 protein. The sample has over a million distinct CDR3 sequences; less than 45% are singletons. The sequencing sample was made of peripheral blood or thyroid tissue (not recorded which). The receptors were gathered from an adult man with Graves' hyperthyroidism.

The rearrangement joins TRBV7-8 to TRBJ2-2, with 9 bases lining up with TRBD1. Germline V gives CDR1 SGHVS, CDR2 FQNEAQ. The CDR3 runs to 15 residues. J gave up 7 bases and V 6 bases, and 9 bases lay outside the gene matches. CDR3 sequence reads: CASRRDRVSSGELFF. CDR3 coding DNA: TGTGCCAGCAGAAGGGACAGGGTTTCAAGCGGGGAGCTGTTTTTT.

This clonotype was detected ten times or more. CDR3 sequence reads: CAIASNSGQETQYF. CDR3 nucleotide sequence: TGTGCCATCGCCAGCAATTCCGGGCAAGAGACCCAGTACTTC. The chain joins TRBV10-3 to TRBJ2-5; D unresolved. The CDR3 has 14 residues. Germline CDR1 and CDR2: ENHRY and SYGVKD. V was cut by 8 bases and J by 2 bases, with 15 bases left in between.

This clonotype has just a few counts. The CDR3 loop reads CASIPSGTANYYEQYF. In DNA, the CDR3 is TGTGCCAGCATCCCATCCGGGACAGCGAACTACTACGAGCAGTACTTC. The rearrangement joins TRBV6-2 or TRBV6-3 to TRBJ2-7, with 7 positions matching TRBD1. CDR3 size: 16 residues. CDR1 MNHEY and CDR2 SVGEGT come from the germline V gene. J was trimmed by 3 bases and V by 7 bases; bases with no gene match: 15.

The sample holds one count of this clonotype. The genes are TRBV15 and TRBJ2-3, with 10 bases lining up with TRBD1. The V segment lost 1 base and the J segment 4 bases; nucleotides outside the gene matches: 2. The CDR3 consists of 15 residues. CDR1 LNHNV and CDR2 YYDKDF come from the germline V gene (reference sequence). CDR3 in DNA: TGTGCCACCAGCAGAGGGACAGGGGGTGCAGATACGCAGTATTTT. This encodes CATSRGTGGADTQYF.

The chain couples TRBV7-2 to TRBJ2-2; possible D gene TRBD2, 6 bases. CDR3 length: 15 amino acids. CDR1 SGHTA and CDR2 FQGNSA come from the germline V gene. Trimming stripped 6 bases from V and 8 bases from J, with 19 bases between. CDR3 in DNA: TGTGCCAGCAGTTCCCGGGAGCGCATCGAGGGGGAGCTGTTTTTT. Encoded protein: CASSSRERIEGELFF.

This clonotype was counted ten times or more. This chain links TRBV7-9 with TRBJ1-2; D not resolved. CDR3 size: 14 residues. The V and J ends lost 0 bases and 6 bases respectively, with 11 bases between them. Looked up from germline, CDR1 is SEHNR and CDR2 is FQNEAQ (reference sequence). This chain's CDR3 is CASSLARASNGYTF. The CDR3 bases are TGTGCCAGCAGCTTAGCCCGCGCCTCGAATGGCTACACCTTC.

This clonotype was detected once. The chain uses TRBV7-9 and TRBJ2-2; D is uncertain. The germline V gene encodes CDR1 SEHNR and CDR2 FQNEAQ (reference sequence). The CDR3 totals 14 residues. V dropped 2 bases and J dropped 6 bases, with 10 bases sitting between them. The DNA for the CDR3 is TGTGCCAGCAGCTTACGTCCCGGGTCCGGGGAGCTGTTTTTT. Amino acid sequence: CASSLRPGSGELFF.

In nucleotides, the CDR3 is TGTGCCAGCAGACAGCGGACAGGGCCGAGCAATCAGCCCCAGCATTTT. It translates to CASRQRTGPSNQPQHF. This chain connects TRBV28 to TRBJ1-5; 8 positions match TRBD1. V dropped 6 bases and J dropped 1; count of bases not matched to a gene: 8. The length of the CDR3 is 16 residues. Germline V gene sequence: CDR1 MDHEN, CDR2 SYDVKM.

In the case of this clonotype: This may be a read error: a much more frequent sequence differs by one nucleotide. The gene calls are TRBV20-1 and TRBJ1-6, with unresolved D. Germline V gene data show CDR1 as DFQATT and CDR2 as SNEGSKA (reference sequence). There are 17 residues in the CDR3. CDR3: CSAGDWEESSYNSPLHF. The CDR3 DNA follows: TGCAGTGCTGGAGATTGGGAGGAGAGCTCCTATAATTCACCCCTCCACTTT.

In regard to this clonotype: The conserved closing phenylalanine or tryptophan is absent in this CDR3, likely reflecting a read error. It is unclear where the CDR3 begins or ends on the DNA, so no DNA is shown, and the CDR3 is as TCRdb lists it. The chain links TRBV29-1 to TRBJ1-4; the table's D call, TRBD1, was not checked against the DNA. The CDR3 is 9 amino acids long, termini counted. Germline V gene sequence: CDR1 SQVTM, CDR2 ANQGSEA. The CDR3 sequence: CSVDGRGNY.

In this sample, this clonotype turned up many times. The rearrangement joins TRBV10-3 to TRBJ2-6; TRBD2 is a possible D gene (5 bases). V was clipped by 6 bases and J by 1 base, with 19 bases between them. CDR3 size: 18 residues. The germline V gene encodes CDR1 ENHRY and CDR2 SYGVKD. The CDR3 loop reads CAISKNGLMDSGANVLTF. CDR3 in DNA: TGTGCCATCAGCAAGAATGGACTGATGGATTCTGGGGCCAACGTCCTGACTTTC.

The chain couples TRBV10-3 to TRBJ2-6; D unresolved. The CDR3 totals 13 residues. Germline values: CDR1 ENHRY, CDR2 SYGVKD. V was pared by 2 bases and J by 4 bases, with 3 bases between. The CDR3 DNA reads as TGTGCCATCAGTGAGAGGGGGGCCAACGTCCTGACTTTC. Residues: CAISERGANVLTF.

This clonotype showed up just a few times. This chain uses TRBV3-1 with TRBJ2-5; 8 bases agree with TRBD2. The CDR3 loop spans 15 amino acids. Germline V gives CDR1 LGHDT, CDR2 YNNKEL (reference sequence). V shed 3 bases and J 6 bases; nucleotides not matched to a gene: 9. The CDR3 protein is CASSQASGGGKTQYF. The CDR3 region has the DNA TGTGCCAGCAGCCAGGCCAGCGGGGGTGGAAAGACCCAGTACTTC.

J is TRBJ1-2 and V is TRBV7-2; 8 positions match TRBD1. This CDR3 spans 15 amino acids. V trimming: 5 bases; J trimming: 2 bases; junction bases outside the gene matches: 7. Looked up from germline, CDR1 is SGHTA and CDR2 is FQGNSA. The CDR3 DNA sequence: TGTGCCAGCAGCCTCGACAGGGGAGGGAACTATGGCTACACCTTC. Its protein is CASSLDRGGNYGYTF.

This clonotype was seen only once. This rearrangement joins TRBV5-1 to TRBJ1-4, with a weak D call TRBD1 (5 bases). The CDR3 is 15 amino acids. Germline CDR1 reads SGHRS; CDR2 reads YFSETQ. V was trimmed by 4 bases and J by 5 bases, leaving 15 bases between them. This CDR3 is CASSPGTSTNEKLFF. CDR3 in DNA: TGCGCCAGCAGCCCCGGGACGTCTACGAATGAAAAACTGTTTTTT.

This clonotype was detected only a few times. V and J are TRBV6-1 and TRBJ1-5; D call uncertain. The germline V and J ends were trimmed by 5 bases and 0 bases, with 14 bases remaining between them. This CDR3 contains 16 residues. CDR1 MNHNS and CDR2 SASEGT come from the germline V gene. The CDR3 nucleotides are TGTGCCAGCAGTTACTCGATCACTCTTAGCAATCAGCCCCAGCATTTT. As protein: CASSYSITLSNQPQHF.